This TCR beta chain was recorded in a study of CD8 T cells in Susac syndrome. RNA amounts of 0.5 to 1 ug underwent reverse transcription with random hexamers. TCRdb re-called the immunoSEQ multiplex PCR reads through MiXCR, storing one row per CDR3 protein. The table lists under 200,000 distinct CDR3 sequences, roughly 91% of them singletons. The germline V gene has CDR1 DFQATT and CDR2 SNEGSKA (reference sequence). The CDR3 runs 13 residues. Trimming took 5 bases from V and 3 from J, leaving 14 bases between them. The sequence was collected from a human donor with Susac syndrome. Sequenced sample: CD4+ T cells from PBMCs. This chain links TRBV20-1 with TRBJ2-7, with a possible D match to TRBD1 (5 bases). The CDR3 DNA follows: TGCAGTGCTCAGAGTTGGGGCAACTACGAGCAGTACTTC. It translates to CSAQSWGNYEQYF.